These 24 T cell receptor beta chains originate from one sample sequenced in a study of shared clonotypes between healthy human individuals. Data came from immunoSEQ multiplex PCR; TCRdb stores just in-frame clones and leaves some out. The table has about 380,000 clones, about 97% seen once. The specimen sequenced was memory CD8+ T cells sorted from blood. The subset here: CD45RO+ cells pooled with CCR7-negative TemRA cells. These receptors all come from a man aged 25 to 45 in good health.

V and J are TRBV5-1 and TRBJ1-4; D is ambiguous. V was shortened by 0 bases and J by 3 bases, with 18 bases between the two germline ends. In germline, CDR1 is SGHRS, CDR2 YFSETQ. This CDR3 is built from 18 residues. The DNA for the CDR3 is TGCGCCAGCAGCTTGGCCGCGACTTTGGGCATGGCTAATGAAAAACTGTTTTTT. Its translation is CASSLAATLGMANEKLFF.

The CDR3: CASSRGLASEQYF. In DNA form, the CDR3 reads TGCGCCAGCAGCCGGGGACTAGCAAGCGAGCAGTACTTC. V gene TRBV5-1 combines with J gene TRBJ2-7; 9 bases agree with TRBD2. Germline V lookup: CDR1 SGHRS, CDR2 YFSETQ. Unmatched junction bases numbered 5, after V lost 4 bases and J lost 6 bases. The length of the CDR3 is 13 residues. Complete variable domain (other parts from reference TRBV5-1 and TRBJ2-7): KAGVTQTPRYLIKTRGQQVTLSCSPISGHRSVSWYQQTPGQGLQFLFEYFSETQRNKGNFPGRFSGRQFSNSRSEMNVSTLELGDSALYLCASSRGLASEQYFGPGTRLTVT.

This chain uses TRBV10-3 with TRBJ1-3, with D tentatively TRBD1 (6 bases). This CDR3 is 15 amino acids long. Per germline, CDR1 ENHRY and CDR2 SYGVKD. Trimming stripped 7 bases from V and 2 bases from J, with 15 bases between. This chain's CDR3 is CAIKQGRGAGNTIYF. The CDR3 DNA reads TGTGCCATCAAACAGGGACGGGGAGCTGGAAACACCATATATTTT.

This chain links TRBV7-9 with TRBJ2-1; no firm D call. Germline CDR1 is SEHNR and CDR2 is FQNEAQ (reference sequence). V dropped 5 bases and J dropped 6 bases, with 17 bases sitting between them. This CDR3 is built from 15 residues. The CDR3 reads CASSPTWARGNEQFF. CDR3 in DNA: TGTGCCAGCAGCCCTACCTGGGCACGAGGCAATGAGCAGTTCTTC.

V is TRBV27 and J is TRBJ2-7, with 10 nucleotides matching TRBD2. V was pared by 6 bases and J by 3 bases, with 14 bases of the junction left unmatched. The CDR3 spans 17 residues. Per germline, CDR1 MNHEY and CDR2 SMNVEV (reference sequence). CDR3 in amino acids: CASRLAGAGLLGYEQYF. The DNA for the CDR3 is TGTGCCAGCAGGCTAGCGGGAGCGGGGCTCTTGGGCTACGAGCAGTACTTC.

The chain is built from TRBV28 and TRBJ1-1; 8 positions agree with TRBD1. The ends lost 2 bases at V and 1 base at J; junction bases unmatched: 3. This CDR3 region has 15 residues. The V gene's germline CDR1 is MDHEN and CDR2 SYDVKM. CDR3 DNA: TGTGCCAGCAGTTTACAGGGGGCATCGAACACTGAAGCTTTCTTT. This sequence encodes CASSLQGASNTEAFF.

The chain has TRBV7-9 and TRBJ2-7; 9 nucleotides match TRBD1. Germline-derived CDR1 and CDR2 are SEHNR and FQNEAQ (reference sequence). V was clipped by 8 bases and J by 7 bases; unmatched bases: 24. The CDR3 totals 18 residues. Here the CDR3 DNA reads TGTGCCAGCTCCTCCCCTACTGGGGGTCCACAGGGGGCGCAAGAGCAGTACTTC. Its translation: CASSSPTGGPQGAQEQYF.

V gene TRBV29-1 combines with J gene TRBJ2-1; no firm D call. Germline values: CDR1 SQVTM, CDR2 ANQGSEA. Trimming took off 4 bases at V and 10 bases at J, with 20 bases between the two ends. The length of the CDR3 is 14 residues. CDR3 in amino acids: CSVVGRARMIEQFF. In DNA form, the CDR3 reads TGCAGCGTTGTCGGTCGCGCCCGAATGATCGAGCAGTTCTTC.

The chain couples TRBV7-9 to TRBJ2-2, with TRBD2 matching 7 bases. The V gene end was trimmed by 2 bases and the J gene end by 2 bases; junction bases not matched to a gene: 2. Germline V gene sequence: CDR1 SEHNR, CDR2 FQNEAQ (reference sequence). The CDR3 is 15 amino acids. The CDR3 region is CASSLSGTNTGELFF. In DNA form, the CDR3 reads TGTGCCAGCAGCTTAAGCGGGACCAACACCGGGGAGCTGTTTTTT.

In this sample, this clone turned up once. The chain has TRBV5-4 and TRBJ1-3; D not certain. V shed 0 bases and J shed 0 bases, with 7 bases lying between them. In germline, CDR1 is SGHNT, CDR2 YYREEE (reference sequence). This CDR3 is built from 15 residues. In DNA, the CDR3 is TGTGCCAGCAGCTTGGGACACCTCTCTGGAAACACCATATATTTT. Amino acid sequence: CASSLGHLSGNTIYF. The variable domain in full, completed from reference TRBV5-4 and TRBJ1-3, reads ETGVTQSPTHLIKTRGQQVTLRCSSQSGHNTVSWYQQALGQGPQFIFQYYREEENGRGNFPPRFSGLQFPNYSSELNVNALELDDSALYLCASSLGHLSGNTIYFGEGSWLTVV.

The chain has TRBV23-1 and TRBJ2-2; 13 nucleotides agree with TRBD2. TRBV23-1 is annotated as an ORF whose role is uncertain. The CDR3 runs 19 residues. J lost 0 bases, V lost 6 bases, and 10 bases had no gene match. The CDR3 nucleotides are TGCGCCAGCAGCCGGACTAGCGGGAGCGTATACCCGAACACCGGGGAGCTGTTTTTT. Translated: CASSRTSGSVYPNTGELFF.

The J gene is TRBJ2-1, the V gene TRBV5-1, with TRBD1 matching 10 bases. Losses at the gene ends were 3 bases for V and 3 bases for J; bases not matched to a gene: 0. There are 14 residues in the CDR3. Looked up from germline, CDR1 is SGHRS and CDR2 is YFSETQ. This CDR3 is CASSWTGGYNEQFF. For the CDR3, the DNA is TGCGCCAGCAGCTGGACAGGGGGCTACAATGAGCAGTTCTTC.

This clone appeared a few times. V and J are TRBV6-4 and TRBJ1-2; D unresolved. The CDR3 loop spans 13 amino acids. V was shortened by 3 bases and J by 5 bases, with 10 bases between the two germline ends. Germline-derived CDR1 and CDR2 are MRHNA and SNTAGT. CDR3 sequence reads: CASSESLGYGYTF. The CDR3, as DNA: TGTGCCAGCAGTGAAAGCCTAGGATATGGCTACACCTTC.

This rearrangement joins TRBV4-1 to TRBJ2-7; D might be TRBD1 (6 bases). In germline, CDR1 is MGHRA, CDR2 YSYEKL. V lost 3 bases and J lost 6, with 9 bases in between. The CDR3 is 12 residues long. The CDR3, as DNA: TGCGCCAGCAGCCAGAGGGGGAGCGAGCAGTACTTC. As protein: CASSQRGSEQYF.

This clone was seen only once. V gene TRBV7-3 combines with J gene TRBJ2-3; D gene unclear. The germline gives CDR1 SGHTA, CDR2 FQGTGA. V was cut by 5 bases and J by 4 bases, with 10 bases left in between. CDR3 length: 13 residues. CDR3 sequence: CASSASKADTQYF. In DNA form, the CDR3 reads TGTGCCAGCAGCGCATCTAAGGCAGATACGCAGTATTTT.

In this sample, this clone turned up a few times. The rearrangement uses TRBV4-1 and TRBJ1-5, with TRBD1 matching 7 bases. CDR1 and CDR2 (germline): MGHRA, YSYEKL. The CDR3 contains 13 residues. Trimming at V came to 4 bases and at J to 4 bases, leaving 1 base not matched to a gene. Written as DNA, the CDR3 is TGCGCCAGCAGCCCGGGACAGAATCAGCCCCAGCATTTT. It is translated as CASSPGQNQPQHF.

The chain recombines TRBV7-9 with TRBJ2-1; 8 nucleotides line up with TRBD2. V shed 3 bases and J 15 bases; nucleotides not matched to a gene: 4. Per germline, CDR1 SEHNR and CDR2 FQNEAQ (reference sequence). The CDR3 has 11 amino acids. The CDR3 loop reads CASSFASGRFF. Here the CDR3 DNA reads TGTGCCAGCAGCTTCGCTAGCGGGCGGTTCTTC.

CDR3 sequence reads: CASSFGTVGGPVVTQYF. CDR3 in DNA: TGCGCCAGCAGCTTTGGCACAGTAGGAGGGCCCGTTGTGACCCAGTACTTC. V gene TRBV5-1 combines with J gene TRBJ2-5; a weak D match, TRBD2 (6 bases). The V gene's germline CDR1 is SGHRS and CDR2 YFSETQ. V was pared by 2 bases and J by 7 bases, with 24 bases between. This CDR3 is built from 17 residues.

The rearrangement uses TRBV29-1 and TRBJ2-5, with D possibly TRBD2 on 6 matching bases. Per the germline V gene, CDR1 is SQVTM and CDR2 is ANQGSEA. V shed 5 bases and J shed 2 bases, with 12 bases lying between them. This CDR3 has 13 residues. CDR3: CSVLGREQETQYF. In DNA, the CDR3 is TGCAGCGTTTTGGGACGGGAGCAAGAGACCCAGTACTTC.

With respect to this clone: Other DNA sequences in this specimen translate into the identical CDR3. CDR3 sequence (DNA): TGTGCCTGGAGTGTACTAGCAGATACGCAGTATTTT. Translation gives CAWSVLADTQYF. The V and J genes are TRBV30 and TRBJ2-3; a weak D match, TRBD2 (5 bases). Germline CDR1 GTSNPN, CDR2 SVGIG (reference sequence). V lost 0 bases and J lost 4, with 5 bases in between. The CDR3 is 12 residues long.

The genes are TRBV10-3 and TRBJ1-4; D remains unclear. Germline CDR1 and CDR2: ENHRY and SYGVKD. This CDR3 contains 18 residues. Between the trimmed V and J ends, which lost 6 bases and 3 bases, there was a span of 23 bases. CDR3 in amino acids: CAISPGREVGKANEKLFF. CDR3 in DNA: TGTGCCATCAGCCCGGGAAGGGAAGTGGGGAAAGCTAATGAAAAACTGTTTTTT.

The gene calls are TRBV30 and TRBJ2-7; D unresolved. V was cut by 5 bases and J by 6 bases, with 8 bases left in between. Germline V gene sequence: CDR1 GTSNPN, CDR2 SVGIG (reference sequence). CDR3 length equals 10 residues. The CDR3 spells CAWGVSEQYF. DNA for the CDR3: TGTGCCTGGGGCGTCTCCGAGCAGTACTTC.

V and J are TRBV7-3 and TRBJ2-1; 10 bases are shared with TRBD2. V lost 5 bases, J lost 5 bases, and 6 bases stayed unmatched. The CDR3 runs 15 residues. Germline loops: CDR1 SGHTA, CDR2 FQGTGA. CDR3 amino acids: CASSRGLARNNEQFF. The CDR3, as DNA: TGTGCCAGCAGCCGGGGACTAGCGCGTAACAATGAGCAGTTCTTC. The full variable domain, completed using reference TRBV7-3 and TRBJ2-1, is GAGVSQTPSNKVTEKGKYVELRCDPISGHTALYWYRQSLGQGPEFLIYFQGTGAADDSGLPNDRFFAVRPEGSVSTLKIQRTERGDSAVYLCASSRGLARNNEQFFGPGTRLTVL.

The chain carries TRBV10-3 and TRBJ2-2, with TRBD2 matching over 11 bases. The CDR3 is 16 amino acids. Germline trimming cut 8 bases from V and 0 bases from J; bases unmatched to any gene: 5. CDR1 is ENHRY and CDR2 is SYGVKD in the germline V gene. Written as DNA, the CDR3 is TGTGCCATCTCGACTAGCGGGGAATCGAACACCGGGGAGCTGTTTTTT. Residues: CAISTSGESNTGELFF.